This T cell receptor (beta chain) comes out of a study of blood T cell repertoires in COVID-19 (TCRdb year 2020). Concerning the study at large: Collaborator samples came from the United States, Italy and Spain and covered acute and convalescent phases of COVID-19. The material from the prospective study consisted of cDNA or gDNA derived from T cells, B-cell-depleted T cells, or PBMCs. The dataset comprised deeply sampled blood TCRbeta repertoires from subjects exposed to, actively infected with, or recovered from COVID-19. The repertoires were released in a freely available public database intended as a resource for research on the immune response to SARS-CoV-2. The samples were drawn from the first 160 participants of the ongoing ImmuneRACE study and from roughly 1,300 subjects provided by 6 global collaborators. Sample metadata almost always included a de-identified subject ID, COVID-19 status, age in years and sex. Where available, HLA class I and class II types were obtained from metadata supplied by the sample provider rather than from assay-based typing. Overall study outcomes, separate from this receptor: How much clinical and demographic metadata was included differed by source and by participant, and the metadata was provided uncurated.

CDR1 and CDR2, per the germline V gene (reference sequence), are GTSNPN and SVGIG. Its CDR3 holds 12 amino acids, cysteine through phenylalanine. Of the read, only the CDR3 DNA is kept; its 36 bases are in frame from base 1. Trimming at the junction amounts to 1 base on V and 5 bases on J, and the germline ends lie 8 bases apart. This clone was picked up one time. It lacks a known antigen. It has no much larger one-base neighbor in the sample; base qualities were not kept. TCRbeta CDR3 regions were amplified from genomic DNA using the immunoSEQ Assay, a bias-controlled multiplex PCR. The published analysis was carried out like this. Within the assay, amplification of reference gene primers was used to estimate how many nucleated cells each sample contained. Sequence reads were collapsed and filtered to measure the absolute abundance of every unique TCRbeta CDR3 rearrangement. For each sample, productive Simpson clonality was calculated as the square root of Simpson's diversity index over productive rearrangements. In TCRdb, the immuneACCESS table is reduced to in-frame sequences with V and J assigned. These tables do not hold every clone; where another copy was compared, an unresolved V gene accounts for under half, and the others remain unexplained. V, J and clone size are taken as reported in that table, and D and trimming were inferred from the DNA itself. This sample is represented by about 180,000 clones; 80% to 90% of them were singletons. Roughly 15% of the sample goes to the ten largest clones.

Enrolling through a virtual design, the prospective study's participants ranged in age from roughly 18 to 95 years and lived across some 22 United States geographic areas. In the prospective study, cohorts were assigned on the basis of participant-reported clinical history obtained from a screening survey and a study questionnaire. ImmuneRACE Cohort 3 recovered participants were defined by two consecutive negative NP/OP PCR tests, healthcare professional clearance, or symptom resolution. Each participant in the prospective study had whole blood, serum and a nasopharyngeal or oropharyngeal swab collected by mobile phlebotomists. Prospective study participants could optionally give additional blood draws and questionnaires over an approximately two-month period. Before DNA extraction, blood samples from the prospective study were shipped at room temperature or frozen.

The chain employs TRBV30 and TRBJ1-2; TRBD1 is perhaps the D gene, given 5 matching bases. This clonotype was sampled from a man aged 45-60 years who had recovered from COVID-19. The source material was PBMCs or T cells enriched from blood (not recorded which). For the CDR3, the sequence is CAWSAGLYGYTF. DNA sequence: TGTGCCTGGAGTGCAGGGCTTTATGGCTACACCTTC.